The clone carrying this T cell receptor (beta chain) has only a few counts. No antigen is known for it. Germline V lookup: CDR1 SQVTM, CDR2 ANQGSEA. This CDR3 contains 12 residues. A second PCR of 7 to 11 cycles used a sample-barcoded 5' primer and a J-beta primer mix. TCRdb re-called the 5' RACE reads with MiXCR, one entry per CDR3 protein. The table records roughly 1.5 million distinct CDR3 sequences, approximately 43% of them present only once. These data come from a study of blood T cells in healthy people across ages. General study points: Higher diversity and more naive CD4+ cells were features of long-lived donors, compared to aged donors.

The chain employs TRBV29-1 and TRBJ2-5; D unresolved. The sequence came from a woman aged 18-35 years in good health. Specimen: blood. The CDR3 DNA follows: TGCCATAAACGACGGCCTCAAGAGACCCAGTACTTC. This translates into CHKRRPQETQYF.